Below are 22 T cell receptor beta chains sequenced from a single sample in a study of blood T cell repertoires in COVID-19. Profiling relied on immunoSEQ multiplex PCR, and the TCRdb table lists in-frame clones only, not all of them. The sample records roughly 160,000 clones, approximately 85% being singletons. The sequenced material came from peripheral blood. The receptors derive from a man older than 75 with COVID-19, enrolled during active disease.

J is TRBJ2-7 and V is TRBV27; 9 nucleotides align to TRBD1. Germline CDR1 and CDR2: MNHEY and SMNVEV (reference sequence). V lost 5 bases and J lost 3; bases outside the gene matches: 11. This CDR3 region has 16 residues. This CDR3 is CASSPGGRTGDYEQYF. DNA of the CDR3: TGTGCCAGCAGTCCAGGAGGACGGACAGGGGACTACGAGCAGTACTTC.

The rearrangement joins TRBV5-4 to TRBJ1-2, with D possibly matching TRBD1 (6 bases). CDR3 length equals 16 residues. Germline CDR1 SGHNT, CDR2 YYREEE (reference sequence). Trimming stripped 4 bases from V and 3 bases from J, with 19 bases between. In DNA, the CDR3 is TGTGCCAGCAGCCCAAGGTACAGGGCTGGGGACTATGGCTACACCTTC. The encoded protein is CASSPRYRAGDYGYTF.

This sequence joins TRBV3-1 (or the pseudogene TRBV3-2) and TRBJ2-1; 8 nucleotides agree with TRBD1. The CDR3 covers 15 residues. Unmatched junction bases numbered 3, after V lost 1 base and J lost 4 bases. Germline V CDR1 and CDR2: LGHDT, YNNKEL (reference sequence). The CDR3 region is CASSQGTGRYNEQFF. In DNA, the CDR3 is TGTGCCAGCAGCCAAGGGACAGGGAGGTACAATGAGCAGTTCTTC.

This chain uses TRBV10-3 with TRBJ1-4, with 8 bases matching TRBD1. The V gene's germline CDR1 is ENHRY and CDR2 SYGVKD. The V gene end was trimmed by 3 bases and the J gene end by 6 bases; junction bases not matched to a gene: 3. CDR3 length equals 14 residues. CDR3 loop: CAISETGGDEKLFF. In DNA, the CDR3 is TGTGCCATCAGTGAAACAGGGGGGGATGAAAAACTGTTTTTT.

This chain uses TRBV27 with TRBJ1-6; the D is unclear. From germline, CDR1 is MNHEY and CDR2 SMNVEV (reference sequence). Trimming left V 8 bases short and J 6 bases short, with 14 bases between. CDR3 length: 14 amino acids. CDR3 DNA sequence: TGTGCCAGCGCCTCGGCGGGAATTAATTCACCCCTCCACTTT. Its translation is CASASAGINSPLHF.

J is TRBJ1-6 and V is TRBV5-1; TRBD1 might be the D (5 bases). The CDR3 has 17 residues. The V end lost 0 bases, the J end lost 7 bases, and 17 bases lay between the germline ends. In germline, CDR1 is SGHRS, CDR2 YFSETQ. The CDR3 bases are TGCGCCAGCAGCTTGGACGGTATGGGGCAGACGAATTCACCCCTCCACTTT. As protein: CASSLDGMGQTNSPLHF.

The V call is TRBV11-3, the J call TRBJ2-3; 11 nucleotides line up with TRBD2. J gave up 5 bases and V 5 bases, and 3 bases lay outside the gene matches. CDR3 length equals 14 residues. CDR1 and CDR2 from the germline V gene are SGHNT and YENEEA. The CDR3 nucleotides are TGTGCCAGCAGCGCAGGGACTAGCGGAGATACGCAGTATTTT. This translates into CASSAGTSGDTQYF.

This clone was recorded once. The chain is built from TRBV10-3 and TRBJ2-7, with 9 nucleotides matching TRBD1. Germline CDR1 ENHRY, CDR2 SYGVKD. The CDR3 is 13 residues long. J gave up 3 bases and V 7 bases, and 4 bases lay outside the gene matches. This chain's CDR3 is CAITSTGGYEQYF. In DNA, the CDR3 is TGTGCCATCACTTCGACAGGGGGCTACGAGCAGTACTTC.

The CDR3 loop is CASSSGLAGSTDTQYF. The CDR3 DNA sequence: TGCGCCAGCAGCTCCGGACTAGCGGGGAGCACAGATACGCAGTATTTT. The chain combines TRBV5-1 with TRBJ2-3, with TRBD2 identical over 12 bases. The germline V gene has CDR1 SGHRS and CDR2 YFSETQ. The CDR3 sequence is 16 residues long. V shed 3 bases and J 0 bases; nucleotides not matched to a gene: 2.

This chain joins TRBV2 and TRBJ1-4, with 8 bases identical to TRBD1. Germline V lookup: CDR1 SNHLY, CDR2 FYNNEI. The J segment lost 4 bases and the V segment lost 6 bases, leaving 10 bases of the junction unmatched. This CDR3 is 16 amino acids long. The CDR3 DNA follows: TGTGCCAGCAGGGGGAATGACAGGGGCGATAATGAAAAACTGTTTTTT. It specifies CASRGNDRGDNEKLFF.

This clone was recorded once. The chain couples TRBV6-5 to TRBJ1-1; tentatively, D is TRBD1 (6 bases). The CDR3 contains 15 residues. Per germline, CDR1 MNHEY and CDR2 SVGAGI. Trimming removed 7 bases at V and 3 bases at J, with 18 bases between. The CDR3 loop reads CASKRSGDADTEAFF. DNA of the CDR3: TGTGCCAGCAAAAGGTCAGGGGATGCGGACACTGAAGCTTTCTTT.

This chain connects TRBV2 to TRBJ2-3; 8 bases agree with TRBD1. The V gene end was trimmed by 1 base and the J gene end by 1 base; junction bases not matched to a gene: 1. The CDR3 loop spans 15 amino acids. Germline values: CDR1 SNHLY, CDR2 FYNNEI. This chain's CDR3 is CASSEDRGGTDTQYF. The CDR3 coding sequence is TGTGCCAGCAGTGAAGACAGGGGGGGCACAGATACGCAGTATTTT.

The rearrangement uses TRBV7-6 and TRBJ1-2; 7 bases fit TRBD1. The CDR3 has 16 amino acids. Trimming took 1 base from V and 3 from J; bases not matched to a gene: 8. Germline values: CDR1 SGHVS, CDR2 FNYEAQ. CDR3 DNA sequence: TGTGCCAGCAGCTTAGGGGATCCCGGGACAGACTATGGCTACACCTTC. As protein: CASSLGDPGTDYGYTF.

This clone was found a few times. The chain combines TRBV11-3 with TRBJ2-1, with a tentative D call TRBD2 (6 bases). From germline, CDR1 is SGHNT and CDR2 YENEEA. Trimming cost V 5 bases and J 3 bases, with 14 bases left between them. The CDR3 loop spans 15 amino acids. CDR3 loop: CASSPGGADYNEQFF. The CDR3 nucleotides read TGTGCCAGCAGCCCCGGCGGGGCAGACTACAATGAGCAGTTCTTC.

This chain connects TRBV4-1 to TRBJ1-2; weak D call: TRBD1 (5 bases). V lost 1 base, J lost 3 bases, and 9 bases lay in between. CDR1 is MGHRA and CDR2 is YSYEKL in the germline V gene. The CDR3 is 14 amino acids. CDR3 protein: CASSQGGQYYGYTF. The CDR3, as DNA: TGCGCCAGCAGCCAAGGGGGCCAGTACTATGGCTACACCTTC.

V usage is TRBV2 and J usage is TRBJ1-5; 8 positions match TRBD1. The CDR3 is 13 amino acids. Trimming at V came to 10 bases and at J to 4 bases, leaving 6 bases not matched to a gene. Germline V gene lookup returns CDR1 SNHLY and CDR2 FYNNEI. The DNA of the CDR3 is TGTGCCACCCGGACAGGGTGGAATCAGCCCCAGCATTTT. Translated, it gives CATRTGWNQPQHF.

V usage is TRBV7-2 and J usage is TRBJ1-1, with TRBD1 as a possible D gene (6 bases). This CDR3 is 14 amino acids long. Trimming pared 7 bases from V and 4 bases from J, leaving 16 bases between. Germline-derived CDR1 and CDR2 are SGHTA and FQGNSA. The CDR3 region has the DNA TGTGCCAGCAATATCCCAGGGGCGGTCACTGAAGCTTTCTTT. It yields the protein CASNIPGAVTEAFF.

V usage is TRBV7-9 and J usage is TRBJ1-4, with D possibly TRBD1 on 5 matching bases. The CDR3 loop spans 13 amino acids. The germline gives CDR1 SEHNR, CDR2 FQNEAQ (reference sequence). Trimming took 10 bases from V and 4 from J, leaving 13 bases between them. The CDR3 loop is CATSTALNEKLFF. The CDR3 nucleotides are TGTGCCACTTCGACAGCACTTAATGAAAAACTGTTTTTT. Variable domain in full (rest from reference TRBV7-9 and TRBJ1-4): DTGVSQNPRHKITKRGQNVTFRCDPISEHNRLYWYRQTLGQGPEFLTYFQNEAQLEKSRLLSDRFSAERPKGSFSTLEIQRTEQGDSAMYLCATSTALNEKLFFGSGTQLSVL.

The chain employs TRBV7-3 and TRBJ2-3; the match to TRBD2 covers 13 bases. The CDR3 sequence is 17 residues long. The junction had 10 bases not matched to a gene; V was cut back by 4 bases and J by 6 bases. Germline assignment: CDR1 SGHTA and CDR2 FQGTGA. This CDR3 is CASSSPTTGLAGDTQYF. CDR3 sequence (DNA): TGTGCCAGCAGCTCCCCGACTACGGGACTAGCGGGGGATACGCAGTATTTT.

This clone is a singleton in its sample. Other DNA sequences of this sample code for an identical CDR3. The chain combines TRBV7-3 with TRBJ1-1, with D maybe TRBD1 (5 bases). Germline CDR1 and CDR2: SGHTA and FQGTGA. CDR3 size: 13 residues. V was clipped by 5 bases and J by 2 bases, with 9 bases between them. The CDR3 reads CASSLQGNTEAFF. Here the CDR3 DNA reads TGTGCCAGCAGCCTCCAGGGTAACACTGAAGCTTTCTTT.

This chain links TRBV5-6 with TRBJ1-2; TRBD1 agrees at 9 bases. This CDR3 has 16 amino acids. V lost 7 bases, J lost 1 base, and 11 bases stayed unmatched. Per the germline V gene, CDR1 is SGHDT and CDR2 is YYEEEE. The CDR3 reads CASEEGQGILNYGYTF. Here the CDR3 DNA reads TGTGCCAGCGAGGAGGGACAGGGAATTCTTAACTATGGCTACACCTTC.

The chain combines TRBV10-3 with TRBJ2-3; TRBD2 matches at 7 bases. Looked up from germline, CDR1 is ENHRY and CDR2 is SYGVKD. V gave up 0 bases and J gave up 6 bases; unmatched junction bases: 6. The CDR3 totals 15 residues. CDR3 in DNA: TGTGCCATCAGTGAGTCGGGAGGGAGTATGGATACGCAGTATTTT. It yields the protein CAISESGGSMDTQYF.